These T cell receptor beta chains were read from a single sample in a study of shared clonotypes between healthy human individuals. TCRdb keeps only in-frame clones here, not all; method: immunoSEQ multiplex PCR. This sample carries 2 million to 2.5 million clones, approximately 90% of them seen once, and the ten largest clones take around 0.35%. Material for sequencing was naive CD4+ T cells from PBMCs. The receptors come from a man aged 18 to 29 in good health. Some clones in this sample may be carry-over from other donors' samples. Each CDR3 is given with its conserved first and last residue. The D gene is left open where the match is weak. Only part of the rows carry a size: once, few, many, or a class if the clone is expanded.

CASSLSRLAGGEQFF,TGTGCCAGCAGCTTGTCGCGGCTAGCGGGAGGAGAGCAGTTCTTC,NA,15,TRBV5-4,TRBJ2-1,TRBD2
CASSLEGYGYTF,TGTGCCAGCAGCCTTGAGGGGTATGGCTACACCTTC,NA,12,TRBV14,TRBJ1-2,NA
CATKTGTYSNQPQHF,TGTGCCACCAAAACAGGAACTTATAGCAATCAGCCCCAGCATTTT,NA,15,TRBV28,TRBJ1-5,NA
CASSTPGQPNTEAFF,TGTGCCAGCAGCACCCCTGGACAGCCGAACACTGAAGCTTTCTTT,NA,15,TRBV5-4,TRBJ1-1,NA
CASSPDTSSYNEQFF,TGCGCCAGCAGCCCGGACACGAGCTCCTACAATGAGCAGTTCTTC,NA,15,TRBV5-1,TRBJ2-1,NA
CASQTSGNTGELFF,TGTGCCAGCCAGACTAGCGGCAACACCGGGGAGCTGTTTTTT,once,14,TRBV6-6,TRBJ2-2,TRBD2
CASSFYPAGIQETQYF,TGCGCCAGCAGCTTTTACCCGGCGGGCATCCAAGAGACCCAGTACTTC,NA,16,TRBV5-1,TRBJ2-5,NA
CASSPRTDMNTEAFF,TGCGCCAGCAGCCCACGGACAGACATGAACACTGAAGCTTTCTTT,NA,15,TRBV5-1,TRBJ1-1,NA
CASSRVTAGGANVLTF,TGTGCCAGCAGCCGGGTAACCGCCGGTGGGGCCAACGTCCTGACTTTC,NA,16,TRBV5-6,TRBJ2-6,NA
CASTGQRNTEAFF,TGTGCCAGCACCGGACAGCGGAACACTGAAGCTTTCTTT,NA,13,TRBV6-1,TRBJ1-1,NA
CASSLEHSNQPQHF,TGTGCCAGCAGCTTAGAGCACAGCAATCAGCCCCAGCATTTT,NA,14,TRBV7-9,TRBJ1-5,NA
CASSTRTGLEGNTIYF,TGTGCCAGTAGTACCAGGACAGGGCTGGAAGGAAACACCATATATTTT,NA,16,TRBV19,TRBJ1-3,TRBD1
CASGLNRRDTEAFF,TGTGCCAGCGGCTTAAACAGGAGGGACACTGAAGCTTTCTTT,NA,14,TRBV28,TRBJ1-1,NA
CSVGDRGLGGYTF,TGCAGCGTTGGGGACAGGGGGCTAGGGGGCTACACCTTC,NA,13,TRBV29-1,TRBJ1-2,TRBD1
CASSPGWSAEYEQYF,TGCGCCAGCAGCCCGGGTTGGAGTGCTGAGTACGAGCAGTACTTC,NA,15,TRBV5-1,TRBJ2-7,NA
CASSETRRGRVSEQYF,TGTGCCAGCAGTGAAACGCGCCGGGGCAGGGTAAGCGAGCAGTACTTC,NA,16,TRBV25-1,TRBJ2-7,NA
CASSRSGRPQETQYF,TGTGCCAGCAGTCGTAGCGGAAGGCCCCAAGAGACCCAGTACTTC,NA,15,TRBV28,TRBJ2-5,NA
CASSNRPGTGGAAQETQYF,TGTGCCAGCAGTAACAGACCCGGGACAGGGGGCGCGGCCCAAGAGACCCAGTACTTC,NA,19,TRBV28,TRBJ2-5,TRBD1
CASSTTYRGDTQYF,TGTGCCAGCTCAACTACGTACCGGGGGGATACGCAGTATTTT,NA,14,TRBV18,TRBJ2-3,NA
CASSEEGPVSEAFF,TGTGCCAGCAGTGAAGAGGGGCCGGTCTCTGAAGCTTTCTTT,NA,14,TRBV2,TRBJ1-1,NA
CASGNTGELFF,TGTGCCAGCGGGAACACCGGGGAGCTGTTTTTT,NA,11,TRBV28,TRBJ2-2,NA
CASSPSGGGEAFF,TGTGCCAGCTCACCGTCGGGGGGAGGCGAAGCTTTCTTT,NA,13,TRBV18,TRBJ1-1,NA
CASSSGGTGELFF,TGTGCCAGCAGCTCCGGGGGAACCGGGGAGCTGTTTTTT,once,13,TRBV7-3,TRBJ2-2,NA
CASRDPPFVEFF,TGTGCCAGCAGGGACCCCCCGTTCGTCGAGTTCTTC,NA,12,TRBV6-1,TRBJ2-1,NA
CASSESGTSYNEQFF,TGTGCCAGCAGTGAGTCCGGGACCTCCTACAATGAGCAGTTCTTC,NA,15,TRBV6-4,TRBJ2-1,NA
CASSPALTHEQYF,TGTGCCAGCTCACCAGCCCTAACCCACGAGCAGTACTTC,NA,13,TRBV18,TRBJ2-7,NA
CSAGEGYGYTF,TGCAGCGCGGGGGAGGGCTATGGCTACACCTTC,NA,11,TRBV29-1,TRBJ1-2,NA
CASSEGSFGQANYEQYF,TGTGCCAGCAGTGAAGGCAGCTTCGGGCAGGCGAACTACGAGCAGTACTTC,NA,17,TRBV6-1,TRBJ2-7,NA
CASSETSGSKETQYF,TGCGCCAGCAGTGAGACTAGCGGGAGTAAAGAGACCCAGTACTTC,once,15,TRBV10-2,TRBJ2-5,TRBD2
CAWSPTGGEQYF,TGTGCCTGGAGTCCGACTGGGGGTGAGCAGTACTTC,NA,12,TRBV30,TRBJ2-7,NA
CASSPGAGGPVETQYF,TGTGCCAGCAGCCCCGGGGCGGGAGGGCCAGTGGAGACCCAGTACTTC,NA,16,TRBV7-3,TRBJ2-5,TRBD2
CAWVGYRGLSGANVLTF,TGTGCCTGGGTCGGTTACAGGGGGCTCTCTGGGGCCAACGTCCTGACTTTC,NA,17,TRBV30,TRBJ2-6,TRBD1
CASGSGTASNEQFF,TGTGCCAGCGGTTCCGGGACAGCGTCGAATGAGCAGTTCTTC,NA,14,TRBV2,TRBJ2-1,TRBD1
CASSRGGAYEKLFF,TGTGCCAGCAGTAGGGGGGGCGCTTATGAAAAACTGTTTTTT,NA,14,TRBV6-5,TRBJ1-4,NA
CASSPGTGEKYTIYF,TGCGCCAGCAGCCCAGGGACAGGAGAGAAGTACACCATATATTTT,NA,15,TRBV5-1,TRBJ1-3,TRBD1
CASSLGFEAFF,TGTGCCAGCAGCTTGGGCTTTGAAGCTTTCTTT,once,11,TRBV5-6,TRBJ1-1,NA
CASSTSGGPGNTIYF,TGTGCCAGCAGCACCTCAGGGGGACCCGGAAACACCATATATTTT,NA,15,TRBV7-2,TRBJ1-3,TRBD1
CASSLDRGNYGYTF,TGTGCCAGCAGCCTCGACAGGGGAAACTATGGCTACACCTTC,once,14,TRBV7-2,TRBJ1-2,TRBD1